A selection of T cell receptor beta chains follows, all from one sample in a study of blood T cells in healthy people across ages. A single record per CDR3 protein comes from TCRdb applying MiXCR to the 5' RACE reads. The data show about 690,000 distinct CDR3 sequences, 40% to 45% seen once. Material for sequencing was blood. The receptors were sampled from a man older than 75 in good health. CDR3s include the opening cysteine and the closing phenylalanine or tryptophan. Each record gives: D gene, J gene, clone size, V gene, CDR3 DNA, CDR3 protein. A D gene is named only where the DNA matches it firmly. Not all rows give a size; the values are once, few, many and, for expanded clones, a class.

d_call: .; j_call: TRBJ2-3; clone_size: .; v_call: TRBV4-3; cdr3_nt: TGCGCCAGCAGCCAAGAAGGGCCGGCCACAGATACGCAGTATTTT; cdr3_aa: CASSQEGPATDTQYF
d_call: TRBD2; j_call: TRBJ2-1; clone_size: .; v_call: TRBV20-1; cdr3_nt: TGCAGTGCTAGCGGCGGGAGGGTTAAGTACAATGAGCAGTTCTTC; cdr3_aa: CSASGGRVKYNEQFF
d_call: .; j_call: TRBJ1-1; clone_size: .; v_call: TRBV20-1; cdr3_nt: TGCAGTGCTTCCTACCGCGACGCTGAAGCTTTCTTT; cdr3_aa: CSASYRDAEAFF
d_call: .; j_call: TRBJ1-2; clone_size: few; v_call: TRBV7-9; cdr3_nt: TGTGCCAGCAGCCCCACTCAAAACTATGGCTACACCTTC; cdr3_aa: CASSPTQNYGYTF
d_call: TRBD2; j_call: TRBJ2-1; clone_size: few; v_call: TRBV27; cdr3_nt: TGTGCCAGCAGTTTTCCGGGAGGGTACAATGAGCAGTTCTTC; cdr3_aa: CASSFPGGYNEQFF
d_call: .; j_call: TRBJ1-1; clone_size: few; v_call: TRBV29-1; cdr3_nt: TGCAGCGCCAAGAAAACGGGACGTTACATGAACACTGAAGCTTTCTTT; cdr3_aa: CSAKKTGRYMNTEAFF
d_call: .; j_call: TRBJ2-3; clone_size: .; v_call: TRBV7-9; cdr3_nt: TGTGCCAGCAGCGAGGGACTGACTAGCACAGATACGCAGTATTTT; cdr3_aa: CASSEGLTSTDTQYF
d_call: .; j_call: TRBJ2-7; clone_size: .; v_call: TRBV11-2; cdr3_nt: TGTGCCAGCGCTCGCCTAGTCACCAACGAGCAGTACTTC; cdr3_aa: CASARLVTNEQYF
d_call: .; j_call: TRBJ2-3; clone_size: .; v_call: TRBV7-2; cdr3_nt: TGTGCCAGCAGCTTAGGGTCCGACTTTACTAGCACAGATACGCAGTATTTT; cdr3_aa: CASSLGSDFTSTDTQYF
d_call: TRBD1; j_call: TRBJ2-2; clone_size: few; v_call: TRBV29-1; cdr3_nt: TGCAGCGTTGGGACGACAGGGCGATACACCGGGGAGCTGTTTTTT; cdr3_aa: CSVGTTGRYTGELFF
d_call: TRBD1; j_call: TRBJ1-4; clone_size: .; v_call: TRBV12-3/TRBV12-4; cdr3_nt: TGTGCCAGCAGTCCACCAGGGGGTGCAACTAATGAAAAACTGTTTTTT; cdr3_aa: CASSPPGGATNEKLFF
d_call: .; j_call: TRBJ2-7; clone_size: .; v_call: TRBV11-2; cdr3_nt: TGTGCCAGCAGCTTAGGAGTAAACGATGCCCGCTACGAGCAGTACTTC; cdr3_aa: CASSLGVNDARYEQYF
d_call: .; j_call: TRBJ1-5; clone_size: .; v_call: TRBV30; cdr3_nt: TGTGCCTGGAGTTTACAGCGCAATCAGCCCCAGCATTTT; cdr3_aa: CAWSLQRNQPQHF
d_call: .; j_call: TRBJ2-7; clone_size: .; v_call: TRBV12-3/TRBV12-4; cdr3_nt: TGTGCCAGCAGTTTAGCGCCCAGGGTCTACGAGCAGTACTTC; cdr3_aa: CASSLAPRVYEQYF
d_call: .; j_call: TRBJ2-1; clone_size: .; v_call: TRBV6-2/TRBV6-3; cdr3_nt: TGTGCCAGCAGTTATAGTGGGAAGCAGTTCTTC; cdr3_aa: CASSYSGKQFF
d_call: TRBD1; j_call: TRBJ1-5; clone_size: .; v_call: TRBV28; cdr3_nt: TGTGCCAGCAGGACTTACAGGGGAAAAAAACAGCCCCAGCATTTT; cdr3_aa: CASRTYRGKKQPQHF
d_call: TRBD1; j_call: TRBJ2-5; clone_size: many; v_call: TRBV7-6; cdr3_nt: TGTGCCAGCAGCGTTACAGGGGGCCGGGGAGAGACCCAGTACTTC; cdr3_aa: CASSVTGGRGETQYF
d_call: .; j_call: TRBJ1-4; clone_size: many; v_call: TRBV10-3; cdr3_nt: TGTGCCATCAGTGAGTCTATGTCCGGTGGGAGAGAAAAACTGTTTTTT; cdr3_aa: CAISESMSGGREKLFF
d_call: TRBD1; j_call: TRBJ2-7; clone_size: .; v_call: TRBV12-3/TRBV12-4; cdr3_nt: TGTGCCAGCGGCCGGGACAGTTCCTACGAGCAGTACTTC; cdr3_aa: CASGRDSSYEQYF
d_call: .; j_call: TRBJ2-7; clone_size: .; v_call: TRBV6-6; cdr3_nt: TGTGCCAGCAGTGCTGAGGCGGCTATCTACGAGCAGTACTTC; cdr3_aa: CASSAEAAIYEQYF